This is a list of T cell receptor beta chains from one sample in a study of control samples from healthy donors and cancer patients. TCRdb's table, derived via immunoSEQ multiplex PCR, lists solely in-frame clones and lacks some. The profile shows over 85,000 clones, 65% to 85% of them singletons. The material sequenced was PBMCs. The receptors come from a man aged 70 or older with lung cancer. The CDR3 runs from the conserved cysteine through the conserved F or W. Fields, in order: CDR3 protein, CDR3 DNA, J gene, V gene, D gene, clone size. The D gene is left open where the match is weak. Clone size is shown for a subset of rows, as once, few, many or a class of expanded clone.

CASSKKVRGRDNEQFF	TGTGCCAGCAGCAAAAAAGTAAGGGGGCGGGACAATGAGCAGTTCTTC	TRBJ2-1	TRBV21-1	NA	NA
CASSEYGAQGYGYTF	TGTGCCAGCAGTGAATATGGGGCTCAGGGCTATGGCTACACCTTC	TRBJ1-2	TRBV25-1	NA	NA
CASSQKSRQGVDEQYF	TGCGCCAGCAGTCAAAAGTCCCGACAGGGAGTCGACGAGCAGTACTTC	TRBJ2-7	TRBV23-1	TRBD1	NA
CASSLEVRQGYNSPLHF	TGTGCCAGCAGTTTAGAGGTACGACAGGGGTATAATTCACCCCTCCACTTT	TRBJ1-6	TRBV27	TRBD1	NA
CSVEGRGYPYEQYF	TGCAGCGTTGAAGGGAGGGGATACCCCTACGAGCAGTACTTC	TRBJ2-7	TRBV29-1	NA	NA
CASSDRLAGGLSSYEQYF	TGTGCCAGCAGTGACAGACTAGCGGGGGGCCTTAGCTCCTACGAGCAGTACTTC	TRBJ2-7	TRBV2	TRBD2	NA
CASSQTLTGEETQYF	TGTGCCAGCAGCCAGACCCTAACAGGGGAGGAGACCCAGTACTTC	TRBJ2-5	TRBV7-8	TRBD1	few
CSVGGGNQPQHF	TGCAGCGTTGGGGGGGGCAATCAGCCCCAGCATTTT	TRBJ1-5	TRBV29-1	NA	few
CASSLEGPLHGYTF	TGTGCCAGCAGCTTAGAGGGACCGTTGCATGGCTACACCTTC	TRBJ1-2	TRBV7-9	NA	NA
CASGPDRDQPQHF	TGTGCCAGCGGCCCCGACAGGGATCAGCCCCAGCATTTT	TRBJ1-5	TRBV12-3/TRBV12-4	TRBD1	NA
CASSIRTSGHNEQFF	TGTGCCAGCAGCATCCGGACTAGCGGTCACAATGAGCAGTTCTTC	TRBJ2-1	TRBV9	TRBD2	once
CASRSAGGGSYEQYF	TGTGCCAGCAGGTCGGCAGGGGGTGGATCCTACGAGCAGTACTTC	TRBJ2-7	TRBV28	TRBD1	NA
CASSQSTGEAFF	TGCGCCAGCAGCCAATCCACAGGTGAAGCTTTCTTT	TRBJ1-1	TRBV4-3	NA	few
CASSIQGQAYKRPQHF	TGTGCCAGTAGTATCCAGGGACAGGCCTACAAGAGGCCCCAGCATTTT	TRBJ1-5	TRBV19	TRBD1	NA
CASSFSGGANEQFF	TGCGCCAGCAGTTTTAGCGGGGGGGCCAATGAGCAGTTCTTC	TRBJ2-1	TRBV5-1	TRBD2	once
CASSHSFQDRYNEQFF	TGCGCCAGCAGCCATTCCTTTCAGGACAGATACAATGAGCAGTTCTTC	TRBJ2-1	TRBV4-3	NA	NA
CASSQDFGSGGAQGEQFF	TGCGCCAGCAGCCAAGATTTTGGTAGCGGGGGGGCCCAGGGTGAGCAGTTCTTC	TRBJ2-1	TRBV4-1	TRBD2	NA
CASSLDPLYNEQFF	TGTGCCAGCAGCTTAGATCCGCTCTACAATGAGCAGTTCTTC	TRBJ2-1	TRBV7-8	NA	NA
CASSKTGSNTGELFF	TGTGCCAGCAGCAAGACAGGATCGAACACCGGGGAGCTGTTTTTT	TRBJ2-2	TRBV7-9	NA	NA
CASSGGQPVEQYF	TGTGCCAGCAGTGGTGGACAGCCCGTCGAGCAGTACTTC	TRBJ2-7	TRBV2	NA	once
CASSEPFRLGGRETQYF	TGTGCCAGCAGTGAACCCTTTCGACTAGGGGGGAGGGAGACCCAGTACTTC	TRBJ2-5	TRBV6-1	NA	NA
CASSEWRNTEAFF	TGTGCCAGCAGTGAATGGAGGAACACTGAAGCTTTCTTT	TRBJ1-1	TRBV25-1	NA	NA